This TCR beta chain was identified in a study of T cell repertoires in cytomegalovirus infection. The wider study: An indication of both CMV infection and matching HLA type came from public TCR beta signatures.

Germline loops: CDR1 SGHVS, CDR2 FQNEAQ. V lost 1 base and J 10 bases, leaving 17 bases between the germline ends. The CDR3 is 16 residues long. This clonotype was counted many times. No antigen is known for it. TCRdb redid the calling of the reads with MiXCR, one entry per CDR3 protein. The repertoire holds 650,000 to 850,000 distinct CDR3 sequences, almost 30% seen once, with around 13% in the top ten. Whole-study results and caveats: Using cumulative public TCR beta family frequency, the authors identified those who carried CMV together with the relevant HLA. It was HLA-C-restricted CMV-specific TCR beta clonotypes that dominated the response ex vivo.

The sequences come from cultured CD8+ T cells from PBMCs, collected from culture after CMV antigen stimulation. The origin of this receptor is a human donor in good health (CMV status not recorded). Some clones in this sample may be carry-over from other donors' samples. The J gene is TRBJ1-6, the V gene TRBV7-8, with D uncertain. Here the CDR3 reads CASSLEFRDNRSPLHF. CDR3 DNA: TGTGCCAGCAGCTTAGAATTTCGCGACAATCGCTCACCCCTCCACTTT.